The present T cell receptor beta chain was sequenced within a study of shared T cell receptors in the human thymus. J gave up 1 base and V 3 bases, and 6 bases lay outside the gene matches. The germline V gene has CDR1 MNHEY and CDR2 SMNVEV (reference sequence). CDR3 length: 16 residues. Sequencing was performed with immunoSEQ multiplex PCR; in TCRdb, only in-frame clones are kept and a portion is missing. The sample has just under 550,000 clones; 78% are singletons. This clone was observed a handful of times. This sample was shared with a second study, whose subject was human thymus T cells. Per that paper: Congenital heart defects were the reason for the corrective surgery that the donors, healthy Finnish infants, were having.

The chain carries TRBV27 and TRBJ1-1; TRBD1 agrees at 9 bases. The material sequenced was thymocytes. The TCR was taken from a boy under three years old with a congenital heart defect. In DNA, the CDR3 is TGTGCCAGCAGTTTCCAGAGGGACAGGGAGAACACTGAAGCTTTCTTT. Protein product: CASSFQRDRENTEAFF.